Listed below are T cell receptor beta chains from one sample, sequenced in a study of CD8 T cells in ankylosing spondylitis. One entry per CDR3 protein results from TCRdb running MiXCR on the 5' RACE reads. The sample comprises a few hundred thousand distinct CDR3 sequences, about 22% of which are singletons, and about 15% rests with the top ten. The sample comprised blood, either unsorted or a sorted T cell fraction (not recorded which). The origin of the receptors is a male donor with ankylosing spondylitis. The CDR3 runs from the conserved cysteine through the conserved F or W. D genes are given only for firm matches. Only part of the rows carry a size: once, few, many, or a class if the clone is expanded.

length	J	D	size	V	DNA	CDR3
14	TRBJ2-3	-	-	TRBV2	TGTGCCAGCACCCTACTAGGTTTCGAAGATACGCAGTATTTT	CASTLLGFEDTQYF
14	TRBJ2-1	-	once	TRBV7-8	TGTGCCAGCAACCCCAAGGGGGCCTACAATGAGCAGTTCTTC	CASNPKGAYNEQFF
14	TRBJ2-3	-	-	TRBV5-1	TGCGCCAGCAGCTTGGATCTCCGCACAGATACGCAGTATTTT	CASSLDLRTDTQYF
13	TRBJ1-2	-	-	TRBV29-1	TGCAGCGTGCAAACCCAGGGGACATTTGGCTACACCTTC	CSVQTQGTFGYTF
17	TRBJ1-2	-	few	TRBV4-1	TGCGCCAGCAGCCAGGGAGGGGGACGGACCGATTCCTATGGCTACACCTTC	CASSQGGGRTDSYGYTF
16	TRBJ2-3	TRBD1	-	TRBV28	TGTGCCAGCAGTTCTCCCGGGACAGGGGGCACAGATACGCAGTATTTT	CASSSPGTGGTDTQYF
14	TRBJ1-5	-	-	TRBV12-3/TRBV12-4	TGTGCCAGCAGTTTTCGACGAGGCAATCAGCCCCAGCATTTT	CASSFRRGNQPQHF
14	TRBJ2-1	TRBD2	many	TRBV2	TGTGCCAGCAGGGAACAAGCGGGAATTGATGAGCAGTTCTTC	CASREQAGIDEQFF
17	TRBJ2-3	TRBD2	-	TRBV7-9	TGTGCCAGCAGGCCAAGCGGGATACCTACTAGCACAGATACGCAGTATTTT	CASRPSGIPTSTDTQYF
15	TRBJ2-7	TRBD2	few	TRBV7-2	TGTGCCAGCAGCCATACTAGCGGGAGGGCCTACGAGCAGTACTTC	CASSHTSGRAYEQYF
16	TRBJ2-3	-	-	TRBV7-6	TGTGCCAGCACCTTGATAGGTGGCTATAGCACAGATACGCAGTATTTT	CASTLIGGYSTDTQYF
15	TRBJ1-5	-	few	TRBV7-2	TGTGCCAGCAGCTTACAGGGTACGAGCAATCAGCCCCAGCATTTT	CASSLQGTSNQPQHF
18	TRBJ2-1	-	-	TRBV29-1	TGCAGCGTTGAAGATCGCAGGTTATTACTTCCTATCTACGGAGAGCAGTTCTTC	CSVEDRRLLLPIYGEQFF
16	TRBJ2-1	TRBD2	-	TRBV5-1	TGCGCCAGCAGCTTGGGGCTAGCGGGAGTAGCGGAAGAGCAGTTCTTC	CASSLGLAGVAEEQFF
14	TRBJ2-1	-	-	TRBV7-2	TGTGCCAGCAGCGCGACATCGTCCTACAATGAGCAGTTCTTC	CASSATSSYNEQFF
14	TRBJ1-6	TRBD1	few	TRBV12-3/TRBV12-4	TGTGCCAGCAGTTTACTGGGACAGGGCTCACCCCTCCACTTT	CASSLLGQGSPLHF
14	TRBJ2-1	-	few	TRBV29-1	TGCAGCGTTGGGGCGACGGACTCCTACAATGAGCAGTTCTTC	CSVGATDSYNEQFF
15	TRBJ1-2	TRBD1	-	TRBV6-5	TGTGCCAGCAGCTACTTTGGGGACAGGACCTATGGCTACACCTTC	CASSYFGDRTYGYTF
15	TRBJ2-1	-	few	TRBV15	TGTGCCACCAGCAGAGTAAGCGGCCCTTACAATGAGCAGTTCTTC	CATSRVSGPYNEQFF
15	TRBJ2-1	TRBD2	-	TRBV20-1	TGCAGTGCTAGACTGGGACTAGCGGGAGTGGCTGAGCAGTTCTTC	CSARLGLAGVAEQFF
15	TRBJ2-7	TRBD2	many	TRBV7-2	TGTGCCAGCAGAACTGGACTAGCGGGGTACTACGAGCAGTACTTC	CASRTGLAGYYEQYF
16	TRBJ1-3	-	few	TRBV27	TGTGCCAGCAGTTTAGCTGGAGGGTTTTCTGGAAACACCATATATTTT	CASSLAGGFSGNTIYF
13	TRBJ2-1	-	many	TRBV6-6	TGTGCCAGCAGACACGGACCGGAATACGAGCAGTTCTTC	CASRHGPEYEQFF
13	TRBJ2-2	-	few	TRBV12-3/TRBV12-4	TGTGCCAGCAGCCCCGTCCGCACCGGGGAGCTGTTTTTT	CASSPVRTGELFF
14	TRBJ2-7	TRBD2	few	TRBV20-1	TGCAGTGCCTTCAAGACTAGCAGATTCTACGAGCAGTACTTC	CSAFKTSRFYEQYF
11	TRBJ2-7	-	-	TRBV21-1	TGTGCCAGCGAAGGGGCGTACGAGCAGTACTTC	CASEGAYEQYF
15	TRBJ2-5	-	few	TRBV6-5	TGTGCCAGCAGTTACTCGGCTGAGGGGCGAGAGACCCAGTACTTC	CASSYSAEGRETQYF
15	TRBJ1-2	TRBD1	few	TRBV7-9	TGTGCCAGCAGCGGACAGGGCGGGGTTGGGTATGGCTACACCTTC	CASSGQGGVGYGYTF
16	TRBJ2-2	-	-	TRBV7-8	TGTGCCAGCAGCCGTCCAGGGGGGATTGGAGGGGGGGAGCTGTTTTTT	CASSRPGGIGGGELFF
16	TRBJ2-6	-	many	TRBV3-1	TGTGCCAGCAGCCTCGACACAGGAACCGGGGCCAACGTCCTGACTTTC	CASSLDTGTGANVLTF
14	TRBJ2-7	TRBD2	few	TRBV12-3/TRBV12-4	TGTGCCAGCAGTTCGGGAGGGGGTCCCTACGAGCAGTACTTC	CASSSGGGPYEQYF
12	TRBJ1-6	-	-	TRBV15	TGTGCCACCAGCAGGGACAGTTCACCCCTCCACTTT	CATSRDSSPLHF
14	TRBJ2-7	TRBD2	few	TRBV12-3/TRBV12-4	TGTGCCAGCAGATTAGCGGGGGGAAAGGGGAAGCAGTACTTC	CASRLAGGKGKQYF
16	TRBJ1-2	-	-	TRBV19	TGTGCCAGTAGTACCTCCCCGGGTGGGGGAGCCTATGGCTACACCTTC	CASSTSPGGGAYGYTF
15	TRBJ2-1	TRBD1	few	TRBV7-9	TGTGCCAGCAGTCCCGGGACAGGGGACTACAATGAGCAGTTCTTC	CASSPGTGDYNEQFF
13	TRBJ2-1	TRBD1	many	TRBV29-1	TGCAGCGTATCACAGGGGGCGCAAAATGAGCAGTTCTTC	CSVSQGAQNEQFF
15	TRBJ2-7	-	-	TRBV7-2	TGTGCCAGCAGCTTAGCCCCGTCCCCCTCCTACGAGCAGTACTTC	CASSLAPSPSYEQYF
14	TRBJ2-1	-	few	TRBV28	TGTGCCAGCAATAGGGCGGCTATCTACAATGAGCAGTTCTTC	CASNRAAIYNEQFF
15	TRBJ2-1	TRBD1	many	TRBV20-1	TGCAGTGCCGATCCCGGGACAGGGGGTTTCAATGAGCAGTTCTTC	CSADPGTGGFNEQFF
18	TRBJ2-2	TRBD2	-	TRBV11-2	TGTGCCAGCAGCTTAGGGTCGGGCGGACTAGCGGGCACCGGGGAGCTGTTTTTT	CASSLGSGGLAGTGELFF
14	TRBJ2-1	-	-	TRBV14	TGTGCCAGCAGCTCTGGGAGGAACTACAATGAGCAGTTCTTC	CASSSGRNYNEQFF
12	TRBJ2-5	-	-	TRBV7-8	TGTGCCAGCAGCATCGATATGGGGACCCAGTACTTC	CASSIDMGTQYF